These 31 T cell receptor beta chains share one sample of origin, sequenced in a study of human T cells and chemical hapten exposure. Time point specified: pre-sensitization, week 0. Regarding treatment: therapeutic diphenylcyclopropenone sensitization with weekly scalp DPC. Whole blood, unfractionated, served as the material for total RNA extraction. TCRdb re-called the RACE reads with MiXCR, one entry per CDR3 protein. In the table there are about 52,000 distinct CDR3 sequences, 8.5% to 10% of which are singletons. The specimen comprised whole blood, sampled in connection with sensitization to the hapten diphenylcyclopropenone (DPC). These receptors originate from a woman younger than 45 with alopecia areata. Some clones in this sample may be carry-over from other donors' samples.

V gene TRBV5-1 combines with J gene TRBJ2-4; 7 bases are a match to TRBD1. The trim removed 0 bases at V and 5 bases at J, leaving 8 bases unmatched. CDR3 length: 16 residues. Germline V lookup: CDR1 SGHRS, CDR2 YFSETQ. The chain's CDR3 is CASSLEGQSAENIQYF. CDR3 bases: TGCGCCAGCAGCTTGGAGGGACAGAGTGCTGAAAACATTCAGTACTTC.

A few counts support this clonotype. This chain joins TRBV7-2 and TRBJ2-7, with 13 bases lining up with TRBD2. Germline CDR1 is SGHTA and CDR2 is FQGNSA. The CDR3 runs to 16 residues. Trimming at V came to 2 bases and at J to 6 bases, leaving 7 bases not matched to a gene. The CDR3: CASSLPGLAGDGEQYF. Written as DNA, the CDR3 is TGTGCCAGCAGCTTACCCGGACTAGCGGGGGATGGCGAGCAGTACTTC.

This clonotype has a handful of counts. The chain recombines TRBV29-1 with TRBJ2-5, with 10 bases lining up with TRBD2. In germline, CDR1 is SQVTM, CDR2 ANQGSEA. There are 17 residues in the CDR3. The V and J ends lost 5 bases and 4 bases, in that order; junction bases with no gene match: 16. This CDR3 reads CSVRRPAGGHKGETQYF. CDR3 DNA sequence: TGCAGCGTTCGGCGCCCAGCGGGGGGGCATAAAGGAGAGACCCAGTACTTC.

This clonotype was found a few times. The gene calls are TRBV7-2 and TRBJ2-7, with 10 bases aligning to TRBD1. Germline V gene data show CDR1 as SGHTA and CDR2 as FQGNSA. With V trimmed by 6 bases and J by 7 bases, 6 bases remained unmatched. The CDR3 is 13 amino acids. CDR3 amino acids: CASSSGQGLEQYF. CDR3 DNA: TGTGCCAGCAGTTCGGGACAGGGGCTGGAGCAGTACTTC.

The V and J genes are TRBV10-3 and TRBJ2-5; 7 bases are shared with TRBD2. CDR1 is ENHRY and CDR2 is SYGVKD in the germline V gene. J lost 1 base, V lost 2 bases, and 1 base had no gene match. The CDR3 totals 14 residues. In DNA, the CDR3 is TGTGCCATCAGTGAGGGCGGGGGCCAAGAGACCCAGTACTTC. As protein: CAISEGGGQETQYF.

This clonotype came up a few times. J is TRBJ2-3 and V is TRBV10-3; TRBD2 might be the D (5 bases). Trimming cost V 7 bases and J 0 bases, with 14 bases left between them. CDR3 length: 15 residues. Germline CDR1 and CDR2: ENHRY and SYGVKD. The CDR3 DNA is TGTGCCATCACCGGAGCGACTATGAGCACAGATACGCAGTATTTT. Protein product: CAITGATMSTDTQYF.

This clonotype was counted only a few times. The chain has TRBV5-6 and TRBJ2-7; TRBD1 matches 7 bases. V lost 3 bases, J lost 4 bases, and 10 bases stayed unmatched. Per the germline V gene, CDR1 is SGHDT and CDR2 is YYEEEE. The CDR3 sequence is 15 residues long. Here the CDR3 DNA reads TGTGCCAGCAGCTCGTCGGACAGGCCCCAGTACGAGCAGTACTTC. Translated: CASSSSDRPQYEQYF.

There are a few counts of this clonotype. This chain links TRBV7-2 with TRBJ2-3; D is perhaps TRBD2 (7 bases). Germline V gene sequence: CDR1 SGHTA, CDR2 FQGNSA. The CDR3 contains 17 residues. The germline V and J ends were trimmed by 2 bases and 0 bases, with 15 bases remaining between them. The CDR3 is CASSLRGGTTSTDTQYF. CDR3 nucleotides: TGTGCCAGCAGCTTACGCGGGGGCACAACTAGCACAGATACGCAGTATTTT.

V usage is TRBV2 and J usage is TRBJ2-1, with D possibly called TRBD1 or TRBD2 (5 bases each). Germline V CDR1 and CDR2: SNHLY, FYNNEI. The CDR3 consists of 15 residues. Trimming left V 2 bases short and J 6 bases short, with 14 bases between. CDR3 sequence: CASSENGGIGNEQFF. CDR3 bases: TGTGCCAGCAGTGAAAATGGGGGAATTGGCAATGAGCAGTTCTTC.

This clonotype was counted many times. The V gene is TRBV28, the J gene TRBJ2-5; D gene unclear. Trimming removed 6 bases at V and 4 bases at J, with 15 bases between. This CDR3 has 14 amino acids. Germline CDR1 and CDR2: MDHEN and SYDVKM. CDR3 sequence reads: CASSLLLKRETQYF. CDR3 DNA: TGTGCCAGCAGCCTACTCTTGAAGCGAGAGACCCAGTACTTC.

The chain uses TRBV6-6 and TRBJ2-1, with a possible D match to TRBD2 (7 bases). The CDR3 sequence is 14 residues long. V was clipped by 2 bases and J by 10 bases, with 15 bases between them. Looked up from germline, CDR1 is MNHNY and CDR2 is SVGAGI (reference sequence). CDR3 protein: CASSYAGAMPEQFF. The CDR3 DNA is TGTGCCAGCAGTTACGCGGGGGCGATGCCCGAGCAGTTCTTC.

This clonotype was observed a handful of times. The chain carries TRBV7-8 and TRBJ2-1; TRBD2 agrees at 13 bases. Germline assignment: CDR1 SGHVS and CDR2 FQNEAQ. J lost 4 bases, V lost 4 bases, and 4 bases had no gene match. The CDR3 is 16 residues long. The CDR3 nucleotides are TGTGCCAGCAGCTCCACTAGCGGGGGGGGGTACAATGAGCAGTTCTTC. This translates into CASSSTSGGGYNEQFF.

The CDR3 protein is CASSPREFNQPQHF. The DNA of the CDR3 is TGTGCCAGCAGCCCCAGGGAATTCAATCAGCCCCAGCATTTT. V and J are TRBV12-3 or TRBV12-4 and TRBJ1-5, with TRBD1 as a possible D gene (5 bases). The CDR3 consists of 14 residues. Trimming shortened V by 6 bases and J by 3 bases, and 12 bases separated the two germline ends.

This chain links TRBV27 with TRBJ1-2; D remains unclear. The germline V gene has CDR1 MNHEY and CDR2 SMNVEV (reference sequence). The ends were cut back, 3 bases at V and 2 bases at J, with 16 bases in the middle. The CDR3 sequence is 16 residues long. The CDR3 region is CASSLAAGTINYGYTF. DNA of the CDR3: TGTGCCAGCAGTTTGGCGGCAGGCACCATAAACTATGGCTACACCTTC.

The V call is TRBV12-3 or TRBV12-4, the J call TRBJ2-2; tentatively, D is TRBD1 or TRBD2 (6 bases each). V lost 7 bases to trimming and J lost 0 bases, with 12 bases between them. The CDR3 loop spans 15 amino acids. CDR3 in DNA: TGTGCCAGCAAGAGGGGGGTGTCGAACACCGGGGAGCTGTTTTTT. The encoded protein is CASKRGVSNTGELFF.

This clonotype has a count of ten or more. CDR3 protein: CASSQIYTGELFF. The CDR3 nucleotides read TGTGCCAGCAGCCAGATTTACACCGGGGAGCTGTTTTTT. This chain joins TRBV3-1 and TRBJ2-2; D unclear. V was cut by 3 bases and J by 3 bases, with 5 bases left in between. Germline assignment: CDR1 LGHDT and CDR2 YNNKEL (reference sequence). The CDR3 is 13 residues long.

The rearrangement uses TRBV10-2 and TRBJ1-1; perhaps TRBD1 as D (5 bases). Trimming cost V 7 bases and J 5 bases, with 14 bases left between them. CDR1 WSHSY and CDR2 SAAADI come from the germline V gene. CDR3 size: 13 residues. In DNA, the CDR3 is TGCGCCAGCATGGGGGGTACTGGAACTGAAGCTTTCTTT. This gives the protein CASMGGTGTEAFF.

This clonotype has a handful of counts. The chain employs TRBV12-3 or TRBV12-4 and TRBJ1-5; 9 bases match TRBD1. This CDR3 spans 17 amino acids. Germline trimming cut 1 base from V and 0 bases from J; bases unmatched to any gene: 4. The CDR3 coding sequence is TGTGCCAGCAGTTTAGAGACAGGGGGAAGTAGCAATCAGCCCCAGCATTTT. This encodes CASSLETGGSSNQPQHF.

In DNA form, the CDR3 reads TGCAGTGCGAAGACTAGCGCGGGCACAGATACGCAGTATTTT. This encodes CSAKTSAGTDTQYF. The V and J genes are TRBV20-1 and TRBJ2-3; 8 bases are a match to TRBD2. Germline trimming cut 6 bases from V and 1 base from J; bases unmatched to any gene: 6. This CDR3 has 14 residues. The germline gives CDR1 DFQATT, CDR2 SNEGSKA (reference sequence).

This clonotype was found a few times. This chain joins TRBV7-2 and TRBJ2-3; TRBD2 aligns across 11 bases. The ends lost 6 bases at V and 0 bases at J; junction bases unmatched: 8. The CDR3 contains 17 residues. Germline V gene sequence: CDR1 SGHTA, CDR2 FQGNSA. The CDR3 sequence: CASSRLAGPPSTDTQYF. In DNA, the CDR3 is TGTGCCAGCAGTCGACTAGCGGGGCCCCCTAGCACAGATACGCAGTATTTT.

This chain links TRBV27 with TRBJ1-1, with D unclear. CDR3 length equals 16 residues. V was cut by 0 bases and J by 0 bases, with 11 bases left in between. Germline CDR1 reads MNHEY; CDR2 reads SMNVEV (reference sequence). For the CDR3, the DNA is TGTGCCAGCAGTTTATCATCGAGACGGATGAACACTGAAGCTTTCTTT. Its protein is CASSLSSRRMNTEAFF.

The chain's CDR3 is CASSKERGTDEQFF. The CDR3 nucleotides are TGTGCCAGCAGTAAGGAGCGGGGGACGGATGAGCAGTTCTTC. The chain carries TRBV2 and TRBJ2-1; 8 positions agree with TRBD2. This CDR3 is built from 14 residues. The ends lost 5 bases at V and 8 bases at J; junction bases unmatched: 8. CDR1 is SNHLY, CDR2 FYNNEI, per germline.

CDR3 sequence reads: CAKKGGGHGRCGYTF. The CDR3 DNA is TGTGCCAAAAAGGGTGGGGGACACGGCCGTTGCGGCTACACCTTC. The chain employs TRBV19 and TRBJ1-2; D perhaps matches TRBD1 (6 bases). CDR3 length equals 15 residues. V was pared by 10 bases and J by 8 bases, with 26 bases between. Looked up from germline, CDR1 is LNHDA and CDR2 is SQIVND (reference sequence).

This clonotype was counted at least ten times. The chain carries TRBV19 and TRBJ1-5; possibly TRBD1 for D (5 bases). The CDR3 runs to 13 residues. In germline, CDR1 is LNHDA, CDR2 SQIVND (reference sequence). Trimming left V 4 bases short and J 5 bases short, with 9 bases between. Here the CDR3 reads CASSNRRDQPQHF. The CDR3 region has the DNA TGTGCCAGTAGTAACCGCAGGGATCAGCCCCAGCATTTT.

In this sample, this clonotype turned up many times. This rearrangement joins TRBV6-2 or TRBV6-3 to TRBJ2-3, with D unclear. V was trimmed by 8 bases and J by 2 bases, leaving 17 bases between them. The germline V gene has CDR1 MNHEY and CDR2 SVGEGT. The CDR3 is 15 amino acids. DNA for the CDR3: TGTGCCAGCCTCAGAGTGGGAATCGACACAGATACGCAGTATTTT. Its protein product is CASLRVGIDTDTQYF.

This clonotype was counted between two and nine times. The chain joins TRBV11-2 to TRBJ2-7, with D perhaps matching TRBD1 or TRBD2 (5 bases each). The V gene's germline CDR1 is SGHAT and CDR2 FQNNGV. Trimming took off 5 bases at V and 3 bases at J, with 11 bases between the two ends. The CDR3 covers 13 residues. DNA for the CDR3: TGTGCCAGCAGCCCCGGGACGTACTACGAGCAGTACTTC. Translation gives CASSPGTYYEQYF.

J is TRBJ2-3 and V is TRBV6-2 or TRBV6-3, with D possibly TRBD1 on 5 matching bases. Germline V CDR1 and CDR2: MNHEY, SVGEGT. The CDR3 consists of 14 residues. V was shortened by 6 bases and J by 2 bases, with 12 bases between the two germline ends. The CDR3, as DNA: TGTGCCAGCAGACTACAGGTAAACACAGATACGCAGTATTTT. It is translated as CASRLQVNTDTQYF.

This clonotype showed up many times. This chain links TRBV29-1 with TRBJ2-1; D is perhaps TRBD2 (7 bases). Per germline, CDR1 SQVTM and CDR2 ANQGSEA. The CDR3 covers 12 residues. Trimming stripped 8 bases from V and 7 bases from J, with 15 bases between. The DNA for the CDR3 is TGCAGCACCGACCGGGGGGCAAATGAGCAGTTCTTC. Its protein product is CSTDRGANEQFF.

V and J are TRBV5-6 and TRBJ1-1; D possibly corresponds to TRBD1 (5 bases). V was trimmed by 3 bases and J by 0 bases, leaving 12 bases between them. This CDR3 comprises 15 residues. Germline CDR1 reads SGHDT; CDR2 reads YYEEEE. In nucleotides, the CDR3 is TGTGCCAGCAGCTGGGACCCACCCTTGAACACTGAAGCTTTCTTT. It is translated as CASSWDPPLNTEAFF.

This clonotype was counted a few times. The CDR3 is CASGTSGLYEQYF. The CDR3 DNA sequence: TGTGCCAGTGGGACTAGCGGACTCTACGAGCAGTACTTC. The V call is TRBV19, the J call TRBJ2-7; 11 bases align to TRBD2. Germline V gene sequence: CDR1 LNHDA, CDR2 SQIVND (reference sequence). The V segment lost 8 bases and the J segment 3 bases; nucleotides outside the gene matches: 3. This CDR3 comprises 13 residues.

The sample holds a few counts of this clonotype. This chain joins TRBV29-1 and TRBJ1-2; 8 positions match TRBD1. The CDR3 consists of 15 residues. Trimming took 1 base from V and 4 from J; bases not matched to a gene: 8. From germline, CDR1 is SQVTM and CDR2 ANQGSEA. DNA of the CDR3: TGCAGCGTTGAAGGCCGGGACAGGCGGGTCTATGGCTACACCTTC. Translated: CSVEGRDRRVYGYTF.